The TCR beta chain described here comes from a study of identical twins. The V and J ends lost 4 bases and 4 bases respectively, with 15 bases between them. The CDR3 contains 15 residues. In germline, CDR1 is SGHRS, CDR2 YFSETQ. In TCRdb, the 5' RACE reads were re-called with MiXCR into one record per CDR3 protein. The repertoire holds 550,000 to 700,000 distinct CDR3 sequences, around 21% seen once, with about 4.5% in the top ten. This clonotype was picked up one time. These sequences were also reported in another study, on T cells expressing NK-cell markers.

Sequenced material: PBMCs. The clonotype originates from a woman between 18 and 29 years old in good health. The chain has TRBV5-1 and TRBJ2-1, with D maybe TRBD2 (5 bases). Here the CDR3 DNA reads TGCGCCAGCAGCCCCGACGGCGGGCGTTACAATGAGCAGTTCTTC. Encoded protein: CASSPDGGRYNEQFF.